A selection of T cell receptor beta chains follows, all from one sample in a study of CD8 T cells in Susac syndrome. One entry per CDR3 protein, called by TCRdb with MiXCR from the immunoSEQ multiplex PCR reads. The sample has about 430,000 distinct CDR3 sequences, approximately 85% seen once; the top ten hold roughly 0.1%. Material for sequencing was CD8+ T cells from PBMCs. These receptors all come from a human donor with multiple sclerosis. CDR3s include the opening cysteine and the closing phenylalanine or tryptophan. The D gene is left open where the match is weak. A row's size may be missing; if present it is once, few, many or a size class.

TRBV27	TRBJ2-1	NA	TRBD1	CASGTGATYYNEQFF	TGTGCCAGCGGGACAGGGGCTACCTACTACAATGAGCAGTTCTTC
TRBV20-1	TRBJ2-7	NA	NA	CSARDVASYEQYF	TGCAGTGCTAGAGATGTGGCTTCCTACGAGCAGTACTTC
TRBV7-9	TRBJ2-7	NA	TRBD2	CASSGSARARGLPYEQYF	TGTGCCAGCAGCGGAAGTGCCAGAGCCCGGGGACTACCCTACGAGCAGTACTTC
TRBV27	TRBJ2-1	NA	NA	CASSKNPYNEQFF	TGTGCCAGCAGTAAAAACCCCTACAATGAGCAGTTCTTC
TRBV25-1	TRBJ2-7	NA	TRBD1	CASSEFGRDRSYEQYF	TGTGCCAGCAGTGAATTTGGTAGGGACAGGAGCTACGAGCAGTACTTC
TRBV6-1	TRBJ2-2	NA	NA	CASTPGPGANTGELFF	TGTGCCAGCACCCCCGGGCCAGGGGCTAACACCGGGGAGCTGTTTTTT
TRBV2	TRBJ2-3	NA	NA	CASSSAESTDTQYF	TGTGCCAGCAGTTCGGCAGAGAGCACAGATACGCAGTATTTT
TRBV27	TRBJ1-1	NA	NA	CASSLYSRDGPMNTEAFF	TGTGCCAGCAGTTTATACTCCCGGGACGGACCCATGAACACTGAAGCTTTCTTT
TRBV29-1	TRBJ2-6	NA	NA	CSVVESGANVLTF	TGCAGCGTTGTGGAATCTGGGGCCAACGTCCTGACTTTC
TRBV20-1	TRBJ1-5	once	NA	CSASSGREGDQPQHF	TGCAGTGCTAGCTCCGGCAGGGAGGGCGATCAGCCCCAGCATTTT
TRBV29-1	TRBJ2-5	NA	TRBD1	CSAEGDREETQYF	TGCAGCGCCGAAGGGGACAGGGAAGAGACCCAGTACTTC
TRBV6-1	TRBJ2-7	NA	NA	CASGGGEWSQYEQYF	TGTGCCAGCGGAGGGGGGGAGTGGTCCCAATACGAGCAGTACTTC
TRBV19	TRBJ2-7	NA	NA	CASSIDAGQTYEQYF	TGTGCCAGTAGTATAGATGCGGGACAGACCTACGAGCAGTACTTC
TRBV6-2/TRBV6-3	TRBJ2-6	NA	NA	CASSYWWRPGANVLTF	TGTGCCAGCAGTTACTGGTGGAGGCCTGGGGCCAACGTCCTGACTTTC